This TCR beta chain was captured by sequencing in a study of blood T cell repertoires in COVID-19. Assay: immunoSEQ multiplex PCR; the TCRdb copy retains only in-frame clones and omits some. The sample lists 35,000 to 45,000 clones, about 88% occurring once. V was clipped by 0 bases and J by 3 bases, with 13 bases between them. The CDR3 length is 16 residues. CDR1 is SGHRS, CDR2 YFSETQ, per germline. This sequence joins TRBV5-1 and TRBJ2-1; D possibly corresponds to TRBD1 (6 bases). This sequence originates from a human donor in a cohort sampled during active COVID-19. Sequencing was carried out using peripheral blood. CDR3 in DNA: TGCGCCAGCAGCTTGGTGGGCCAAGGGGGCTACAATGAGCAGTTCTTC. As protein: CASSLVGQGGYNEQFF.